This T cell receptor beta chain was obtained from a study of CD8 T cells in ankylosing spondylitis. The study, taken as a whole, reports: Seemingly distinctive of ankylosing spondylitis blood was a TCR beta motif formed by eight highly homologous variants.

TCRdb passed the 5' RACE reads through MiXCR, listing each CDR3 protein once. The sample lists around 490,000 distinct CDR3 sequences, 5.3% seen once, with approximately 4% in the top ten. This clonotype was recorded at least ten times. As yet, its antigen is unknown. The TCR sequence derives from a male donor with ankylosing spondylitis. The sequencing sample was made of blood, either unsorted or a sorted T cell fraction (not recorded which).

The CDR3 loop is CAAHPAGGNEQFF. The CDR3 DNA reads as TGTGCCGCTCACCCGGCAGGGGGCAATGAGCAGTTCTTC. The chain has TRBV10-3 and TRBJ2-1; 7 positions agree with TRBD1. Germline-derived CDR1 and CDR2 are ENHRY and SYGVKD. CDR3 length equals 13 residues. J gave up 6 bases and V 11 bases, and 10 bases lay outside the gene matches.